What follows is one TCR beta chain and its context. These data originate in a study of T cells in Graves' hyperthyroidism and ophthalmopathy. The CDR3 covers 13 residues. The germline V gene has CDR1 SNHLY and CDR2 FYNNEI. V was pared by 5 bases and J by 7 bases, with 14 bases between. Amplification of TCR beta CDR3 regions used RNA as the template. With the HTBI primer set, the TCR CDR3 went through a first round of RT-PCR. TCRdb re-analysed the multiplex PCR reads in MiXCR, keeping a single row per CDR3 protein. The sample contains 500,000 or so distinct CDR3 sequences, around 15% of which appear only once.

Sequenced: blood. The TCR originated in a young woman with Graves' ophthalmopathy. The chain employs TRBV2 and TRBJ1-1; D is possibly TRBD1 (6 bases). The CDR3 nucleotides read TGTGCCAGCAGTACAACAGGGCCAAATGAAGCTTTCTTT. This sequence encodes CASSTTGPNEAFF.